These 22 T cell receptor beta chains were sequenced from one sample in a study of blood T cells in healthy people across ages. With a J-beta primer mix and a sample-barcoded 5' primer, a second PCR ran about 6 to 11 cycles. TCRdb redid the calling of the 5' RACE reads with MiXCR, one entry per CDR3 protein. The data hold about 620,000 distinct CDR3 sequences, with roughly half observed a single time. The sample consisted of blood. These receptors originate from a woman aged 80 or older in good health.

The table lists this clonotype with a count of one. The chain is built from TRBV12-3 or TRBV12-4 and TRBJ2-3, with D perhaps TRBD2 (5 bases). Trimming took off 5 bases at V and 4 bases at J, with 10 bases between the two ends. The CDR3 sequence is 13 residues long. In DNA form, the CDR3 reads TGTGCCAGCAGTAGTCTTAGCGCAGATACGCAGTATTTT. This codes for CASSSLSADTQYF.

In this sample, this clonotype turned up many times. V and J are TRBV28 and TRBJ2-3; 7 bases fit TRBD1. Looked up from germline, CDR1 is MDHEN and CDR2 is SYDVKM. Trimming at V came to 6 bases and at J to 2 bases, leaving 5 bases not matched to a gene. The CDR3 has 14 residues. The CDR3 region has the DNA TGTGCCAGCAGGATGGACAGGCTCACAGATACGCAGTATTTT. Protein: CASRMDRLTDTQYF.

Turning to this clonotype: This clone may be a read error of a much larger clone one base away. The chain carries TRBV19 and TRBJ2-1, with 12 bases fitting TRBD2. The germline V gene encodes CDR1 LNHDA and CDR2 SQIVND (reference sequence). V trimming: 5 bases; J trimming: 13 bases; junction bases outside the gene matches: 18. The CDR3 is 17 residues long. The CDR3 region has the DNA TGTGCCAGTAGTCACCCAACTAGCGGGGGGATCCAAGAGACCCAGTTCTTC. Translating it yields CASSHPTSGGIQETQFF.

J is TRBJ1-2 and V is TRBV4-1, with D maybe TRBD1 (5 bases). Trimming pared 1 base from V and 6 bases from J, leaving 15 bases between. This CDR3 contains 15 residues. Germline V lookup: CDR1 MGHRA, CDR2 YSYEKL. The CDR3 reads CASSQGQGEAHGYTF. The CDR3 coding sequence is TGCGCCAGCAGCCAAGGGCAGGGCGAGGCGCATGGCTACACCTTC.

The rearrangement joins TRBV6-2 or TRBV6-3 to TRBJ2-3; 7 positions match TRBD1. The CDR3 has 11 amino acids. CDR1 and CDR2 (germline): MNHEY, SVGEGT. Losses at the gene ends were 5 bases for V and 14 bases for J; bases not matched to a gene: 7. CDR3 DNA: TGTGCCAGCAGTCACGGACAGGTGTGGTATTTT. It is translated as CASSHGQVWYF.

This clonotype was seen repeatedly, ten times or more. The chain joins TRBV27 to TRBJ1-4, with a tentative D call TRBD1 (6 bases). In germline, CDR1 is MNHEY, CDR2 SMNVEV (reference sequence). The CDR3 has 15 residues. Trimming pared 6 bases from V and 10 bases from J, leaving 21 bases between. This chain's CDR3 is CASSLKRDIVGKLFF. The CDR3 DNA reads as TGTGCCAGCAGCTTAAAGCGGGACATCGTCGGAAAACTGTTTTTT.

The chain uses TRBV20-1 and TRBJ2-7, with D hard to call. Trimming took off 2 bases at V and 3 bases at J, with 8 bases between the two ends. Germline-derived CDR1 and CDR2 are DFQATT and SNEGSKA (reference sequence). This CDR3 is 12 amino acids long. DNA of the CDR3: TGCAGTGCTAGACCCCCCCTCTACGAGCAGTACTTC. This encodes CSARPPLYEQYF.

The J gene is TRBJ2-4, the V gene TRBV2; 8 positions agree with TRBD1. CDR3 size: 15 residues. CDR1 and CDR2 from the germline V gene are SNHLY and FYNNEI. J gave up 4 bases and V 3 bases, and 5 bases lay outside the gene matches. CDR3 sequence: CASSDPGQAKNIQYF. In DNA, the CDR3 is TGTGCCAGCAGTGACCCGGGACAGGCAAAAAACATTCAGTACTTC. Complete variable domain (other parts from reference TRBV2 and TRBJ2-4): EPEVTQTPSHQVTQMGQEVILRCVPISNHLYFYWYRQILGQKVEFLVSFYNNEISEKSEIFDDQFSVERPDGSNFTLKIRSTKLEDSAMYFCASSDPGQAKNIQYFGAGTRLSVL.

The rearrangement links TRBV25-1 to TRBJ2-7; TRBD1 aligns across 9 bases. The CDR3 extends over 16 amino acids. Trimming cost V 5 bases and J 4 bases; bases outside gene matches: 12. Germline CDR1 reads MGHDK; CDR2 reads SYGVNS. The CDR3 sequence: CASSRGDGQGQYEQYF. DNA for the CDR3: TGTGCCAGCAGTAGGGGGGACGGACAGGGGCAGTACGAGCAGTACTTC.

Concerning this clonotype itself: One end of the junction fails to match germline, which may point to a read error. The chain recombines TRBV5-6 with TRBJ2-5; D is perhaps TRBD2 (6 bases). CDR1 and CDR2 (germline): SGHDT, YYEEEE. This CDR3 has 14 amino acids. The CDR3 spells CANSFWGVQETQYF. The CDR3 DNA sequence: TGTGCCAACAGCTTCTGGGGGGTTCAAGAGACCCAGTACTTC.

The chain uses TRBV6-5 and TRBJ2-3, with D tentatively TRBD1 (6 bases). Germline lookup yields CDR1 MNHEY and CDR2 SVGAGI. The CDR3 has 17 residues. V was shortened by 4 bases and J by 0 bases, with 17 bases between the two germline ends. The CDR3 spells CASSSDRPGVSTDTQYF. The CDR3 DNA follows: TGTGCCAGCAGTTCCGACAGGCCCGGAGTCAGCACAGATACGCAGTATTTT.

This rearrangement joins TRBV29-1 to TRBJ2-1; a weak D match, TRBD2 (6 bases). Per germline, CDR1 SQVTM and CDR2 ANQGSEA. Trimming took off 7 bases at V and 6 bases at J, with 19 bases between the two ends. This CDR3 is 14 amino acids long. The CDR3 protein is CSGTRDSSLNEQFF. As DNA, the CDR3 is TGCAGCGGAACCCGGGACTCCTCTCTCAATGAGCAGTTCTTC.

This clonotype was counted only a few times. This rearrangement joins TRBV20-1 to TRBJ2-5; no clear D. Looked up from germline, CDR1 is DFQATT and CDR2 is SNEGSKA (reference sequence). This CDR3 is built from 13 residues. Between the trimmed V and J ends, which lost 4 bases and 1 base, there was a span of 10 bases. The CDR3 region has the DNA TGCAGTGCTATTTTCAGTTTCCAAGAGACCCAGTACTTC. This codes for CSAIFSFQETQYF.

The chain has TRBV27 and TRBJ2-1; D is ambiguous. This CDR3 region has 16 residues. Trimming took 2 bases from V and 1 from J, leaving 12 bases between them. The V gene's germline CDR1 is MNHEY and CDR2 SMNVEV (reference sequence). CDR3 coding DNA: TGTGCCAGCAGTTTACTGGGCAGTTCATCCTACAATGAGCAGTTCTTC. Residues: CASSLLGSSSYNEQFF.

This clonotype has just a few counts. The J gene is TRBJ2-4, the V gene TRBV27; D might be TRBD2 (6 bases). CDR3 length: 14 residues. The V gene's germline CDR1 is MNHEY and CDR2 SMNVEV (reference sequence). Deletions cut 2 bases from V and 4 bases from J, with 9 bases between. CDR3 nucleotide sequence: TGTGCCAGCAGTTTAAGGGGAGGAAAAAACATTCAGTACTTC. Translation gives CASSLRGGKNIQYF.

In this sample, this clonotype turned up many times. CDR3 in DNA: TGCAGCGTTCCGTCTCTACCCACAGATACGCAGTATTTT. It is translated as CSVPSLPTDTQYF. The chain employs TRBV29-1 and TRBJ2-3; no definite D call. V was pared by 5 bases and J by 2 bases, with 11 bases between. The CDR3 loop spans 13 amino acids. Germline CDR1 and CDR2: SQVTM and ANQGSEA.

The chain combines TRBV3-1 with TRBJ1-2; TRBD1 matches at 9 bases. The CDR3 runs to 15 residues. Trimming cost V 4 bases and J 3 bases; bases outside gene matches: 6. The V gene's germline CDR1 is LGHDT and CDR2 YNNKEL (reference sequence). The CDR3 DNA reads as TGTGCCAGCAGCCCGGGACAGGGCTTCGACTATGGCTACACCTTC. This codes for CASSPGQGFDYGYTF.

With regard to this clonotype: This may arise from a read error, as a much more abundant clone is one base away. CDR3 sequence (DNA): TGTGCCAGCAGCCCGGGACTAGCGGGAACAGGGCACAATGAGCAGTACTTC. It encodes CASSPGLAGTGHNEQYF. The rearrangement joins TRBV3-1 to TRBJ2-5, with TRBD2 matching over 13 bases. V lost 4 bases and J lost 11; bases outside the gene matches: 16. The CDR3 spans 17 residues. Germline CDR1 is LGHDT and CDR2 is YNNKEL (reference sequence).

The V call is TRBV6-5, the J call TRBJ1-2; 7 positions agree with TRBD1. V gave up 5 bases and J gave up 4 bases; unmatched junction bases: 4. Germline CDR1 MNHEY, CDR2 SVGAGI. The CDR3 is 13 residues long. The CDR3, as DNA: TGTGCCAGCAGTGGGACAGACGGCTATGGCTACACCTTC. Translation: CASSGTDGYGYTF.

This clonotype was counted at least ten times. The chain links TRBV28 to TRBJ2-7, with D unclear. This CDR3 region has 13 residues. From germline, CDR1 is MDHEN and CDR2 SYDVKM. V was cut by 7 bases and J by 3 bases, with 13 bases left in between. The CDR3 DNA sequence: TGTGCCAGCACCCCGATGTCACTCTACGAGCAGTACTTC. As protein: CASTPMSLYEQYF.

This clonotype was recorded many times. In DNA form, the CDR3 reads TGCGCCAGCAGCCTTTTAGCGGGAGGGCCCTACGAGCAGTACTTC. It codes for CASSLLAGGPYEQYF. The chain carries TRBV5-1 and TRBJ2-7, with 11 bases that match TRBD2. Germline V gene sequence: CDR1 SGHRS, CDR2 YFSETQ. CDR3 length: 15 residues. J gave up 2 bases and V 4 bases, and 5 bases lay outside the gene matches.

The rearrangement links TRBV28 to TRBJ2-2; D may be TRBD1 or TRBD2 (5 bases each). Trimming took off 5 bases at V and 4 bases at J, with 20 bases between the two ends. CDR1 MDHEN and CDR2 SYDVKM come from the germline V gene. The length of the CDR3 is 17 residues. The CDR3 spells CASSPPGVRDSTGELFF. The CDR3 coding sequence is TGTGCCAGCAGTCCTCCCGGGGTCAGGGATTCCACCGGGGAGCTGTTTTTT. Based on the CDR3 plus reference TRBV28 and TRBJ2-2, the full variable domain is DVKVTQSSRYLVKRTGEKVFLECVQDMDHENMFWYRQDPGLGLRLIYFSYDVKMKEKGDIPEGYSVSREKKERFSLILESASTNQTSMYLCASSPPGVRDSTGELFFGEGSRLTVL.